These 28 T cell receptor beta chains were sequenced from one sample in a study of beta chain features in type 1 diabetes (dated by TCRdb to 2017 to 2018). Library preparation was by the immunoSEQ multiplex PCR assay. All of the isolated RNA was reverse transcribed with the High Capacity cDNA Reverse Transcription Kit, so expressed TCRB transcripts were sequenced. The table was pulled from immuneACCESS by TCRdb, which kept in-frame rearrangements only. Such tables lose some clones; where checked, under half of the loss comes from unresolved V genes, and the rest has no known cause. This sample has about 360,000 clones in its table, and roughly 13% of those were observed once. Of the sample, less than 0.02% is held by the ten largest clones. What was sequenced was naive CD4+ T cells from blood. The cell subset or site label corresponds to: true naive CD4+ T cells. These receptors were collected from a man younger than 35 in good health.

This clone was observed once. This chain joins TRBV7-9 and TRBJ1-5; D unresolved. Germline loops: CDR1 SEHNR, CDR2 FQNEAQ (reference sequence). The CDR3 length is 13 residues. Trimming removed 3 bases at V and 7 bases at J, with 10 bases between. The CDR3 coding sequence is TGTGCCAGCAGCTTGGGGAGGGAACAGCCCCAGCATTTT. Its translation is CASSLGREQPQHF.

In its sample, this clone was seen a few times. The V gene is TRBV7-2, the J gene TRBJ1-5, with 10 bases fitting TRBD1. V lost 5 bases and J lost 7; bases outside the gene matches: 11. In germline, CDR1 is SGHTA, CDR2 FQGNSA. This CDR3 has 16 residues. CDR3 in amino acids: CASSLTGTGAGQPQHF. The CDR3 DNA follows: TGTGCCAGCAGCCTAACCGGGACAGGGGCGGGGCAGCCCCAGCATTTT.

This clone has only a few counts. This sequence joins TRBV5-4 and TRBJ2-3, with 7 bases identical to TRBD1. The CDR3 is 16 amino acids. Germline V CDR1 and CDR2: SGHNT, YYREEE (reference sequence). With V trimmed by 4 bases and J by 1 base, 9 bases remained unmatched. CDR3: CASSNRQGGGTDTQYF. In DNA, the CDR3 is TGTGCCAGCAGCAACCGACAGGGTGGAGGCACAGATACGCAGTATTTT.

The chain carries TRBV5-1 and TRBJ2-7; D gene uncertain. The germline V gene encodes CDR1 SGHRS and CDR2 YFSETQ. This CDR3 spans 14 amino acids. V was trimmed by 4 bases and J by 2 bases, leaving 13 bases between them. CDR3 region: CASSIDTWTYEQYF. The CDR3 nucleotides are TGCGCCAGCAGCATAGACACCTGGACCTACGAGCAGTACTTC.

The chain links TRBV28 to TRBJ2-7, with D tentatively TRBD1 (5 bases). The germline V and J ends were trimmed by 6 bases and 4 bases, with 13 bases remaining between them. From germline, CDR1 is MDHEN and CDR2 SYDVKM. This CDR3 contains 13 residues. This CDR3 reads CASRGAARYEQYF. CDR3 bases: TGTGCCAGCAGAGGGGCAGCCAGGTACGAGCAGTACTTC.

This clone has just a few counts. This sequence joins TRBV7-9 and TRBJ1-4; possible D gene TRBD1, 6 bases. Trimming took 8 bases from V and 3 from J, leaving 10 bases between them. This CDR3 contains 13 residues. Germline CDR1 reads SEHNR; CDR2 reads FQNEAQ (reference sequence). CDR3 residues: CASLKGANEKLFF. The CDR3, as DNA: TGTGCCAGCCTTAAGGGGGCTAATGAAAAACTGTTTTTT.

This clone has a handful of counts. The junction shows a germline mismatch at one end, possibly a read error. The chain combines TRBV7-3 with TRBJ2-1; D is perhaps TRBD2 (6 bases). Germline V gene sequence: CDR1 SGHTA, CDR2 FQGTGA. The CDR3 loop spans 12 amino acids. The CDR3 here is CASSSPDGERVF. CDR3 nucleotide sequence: TGTGCCAGCAGCTCCCCAGACGGGGAGCGGGTCTTC.

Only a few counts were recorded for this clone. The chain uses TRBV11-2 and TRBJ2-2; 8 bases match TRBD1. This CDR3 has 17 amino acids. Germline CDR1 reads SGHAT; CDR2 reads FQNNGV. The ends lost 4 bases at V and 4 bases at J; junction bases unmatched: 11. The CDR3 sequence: CASSSPWGQAGTGELFF. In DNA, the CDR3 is TGTGCCAGCAGCTCGCCCTGGGGACAGGCGGGCACCGGGGAGCTGTTTTTT.

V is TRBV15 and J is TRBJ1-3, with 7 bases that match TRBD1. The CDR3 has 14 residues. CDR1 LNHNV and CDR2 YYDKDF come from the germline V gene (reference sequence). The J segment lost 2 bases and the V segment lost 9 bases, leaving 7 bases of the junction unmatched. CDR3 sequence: CATTTGSTGNTIYF. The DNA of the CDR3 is TGTGCCACGACGACAGGGTCAACTGGAAACACCATATATTTT.

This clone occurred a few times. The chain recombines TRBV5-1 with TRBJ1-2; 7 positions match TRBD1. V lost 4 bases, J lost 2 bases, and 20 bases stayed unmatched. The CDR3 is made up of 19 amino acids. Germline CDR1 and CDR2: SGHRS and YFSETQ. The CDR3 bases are TGCGCCAGCAGCACCACCCCCCGGGACAGAAGAAAGCCGAACTATGGCTACACCTTC. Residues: CASSTTPRDRRKPNYGYTF.

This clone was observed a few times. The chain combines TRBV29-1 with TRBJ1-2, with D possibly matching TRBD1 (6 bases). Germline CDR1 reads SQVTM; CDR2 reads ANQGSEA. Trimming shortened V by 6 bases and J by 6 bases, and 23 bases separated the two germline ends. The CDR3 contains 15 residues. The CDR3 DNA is TGCAGCGTCTCTACTGGCGGGGGCGAAGGGAATGGCTACACCTTC. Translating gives CSVSTGGGEGNGYTF. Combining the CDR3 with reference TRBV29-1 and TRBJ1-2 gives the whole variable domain SAVISQKPSRDICQRGTSLTIQCQVDSQVTMMFWYRQQPGQSLTLIATANQGSEATYESGFVIDKFPISRPNLTFSTLTVSNMSPEDSSIYLCSVSTGGGEGNGYTFGSGTRLTVV.

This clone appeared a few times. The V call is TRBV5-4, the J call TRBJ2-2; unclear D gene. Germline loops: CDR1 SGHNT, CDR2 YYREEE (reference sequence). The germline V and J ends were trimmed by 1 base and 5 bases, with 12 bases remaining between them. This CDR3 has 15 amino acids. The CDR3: CASSLNGWRTGELFF. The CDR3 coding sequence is TGTGCCAGCAGCTTGAACGGCTGGAGAACCGGGGAGCTGTTTTTT.

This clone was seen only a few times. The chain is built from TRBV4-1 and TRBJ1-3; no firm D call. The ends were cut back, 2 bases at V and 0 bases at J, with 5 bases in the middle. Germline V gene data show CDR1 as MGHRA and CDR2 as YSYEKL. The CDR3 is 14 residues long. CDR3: CASSQRSSGNTIYF. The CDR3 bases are TGCGCCAGCAGCCAAAGGAGCTCTGGAAACACCATATATTTT.

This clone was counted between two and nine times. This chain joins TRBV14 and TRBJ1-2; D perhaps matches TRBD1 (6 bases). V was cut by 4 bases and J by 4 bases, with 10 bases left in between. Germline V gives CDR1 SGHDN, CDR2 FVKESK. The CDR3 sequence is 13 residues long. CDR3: CASSPQGTYGYTF. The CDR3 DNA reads TGTGCCAGCAGCCCACAGGGAACCTATGGCTACACCTTC.

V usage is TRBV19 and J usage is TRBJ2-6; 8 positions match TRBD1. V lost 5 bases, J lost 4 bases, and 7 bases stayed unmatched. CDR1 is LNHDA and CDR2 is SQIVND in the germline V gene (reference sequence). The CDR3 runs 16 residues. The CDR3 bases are TGTGCCAGTAGTTCGGGGACAGGCGGCGGGGCCAACGTCCTGACTTTC. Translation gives CASSSGTGGGANVLTF. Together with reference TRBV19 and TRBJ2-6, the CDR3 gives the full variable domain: DGGITQSPKYLFRKEGQNVTLSCEQNLNHDAMYWYRQDPGQGLRLIYYSQIVNDFQKGDIAEGYSVSREKKESFPLTVTSAQKNPTAFYLCASSSGTGGGANVLTFGAGSRLTVL.

CDR3 DNA sequence: TGTGCCAGTAGTATACTAGCAAATCAGCCCCAGCATTTT. This translates into CASSILANQPQHF. The chain uses TRBV19 and TRBJ1-5; no clear D. The germline V gene has CDR1 LNHDA and CDR2 SQIVND (reference sequence). The CDR3 runs 13 residues. The ends were cut back, 2 bases at V and 4 bases at J, with 6 bases in the middle. Combining the CDR3 with reference TRBV19 and TRBJ1-5 gives the whole variable domain DGGITQSPKYLFRKEGQNVTLSCEQNLNHDAMYWYRQDPGQGLRLIYYSQIVNDFQKGDIAEGYSVSREKKESFPLTVTSAQKNPTAFYLCASSILANQPQHFGDGTRLSIL.

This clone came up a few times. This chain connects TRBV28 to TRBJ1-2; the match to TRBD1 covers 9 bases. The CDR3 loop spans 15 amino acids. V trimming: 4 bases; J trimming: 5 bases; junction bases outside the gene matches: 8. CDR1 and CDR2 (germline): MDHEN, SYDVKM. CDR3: CASSSGQGFSYGYTF. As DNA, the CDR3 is TGTGCCAGCAGTTCCGGACAGGGGTTTTCATATGGCTACACCTTC.

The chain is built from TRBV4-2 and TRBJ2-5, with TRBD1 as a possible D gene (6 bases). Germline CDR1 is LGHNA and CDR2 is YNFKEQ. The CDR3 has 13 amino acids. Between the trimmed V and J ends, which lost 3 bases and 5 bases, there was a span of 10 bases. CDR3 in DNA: TGTGCCAGCAGCCATAGGACAGATGAGACCCAGTACTTC. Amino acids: CASSHRTDETQYF.

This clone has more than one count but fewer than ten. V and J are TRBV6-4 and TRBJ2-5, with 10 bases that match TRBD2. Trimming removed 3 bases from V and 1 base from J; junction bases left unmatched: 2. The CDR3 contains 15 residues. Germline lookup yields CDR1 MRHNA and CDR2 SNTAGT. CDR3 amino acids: CASSETSGVQETQYF. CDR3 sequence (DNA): TGTGCCAGCAGTGAAACTAGCGGGGTCCAAGAGACCCAGTACTTC.

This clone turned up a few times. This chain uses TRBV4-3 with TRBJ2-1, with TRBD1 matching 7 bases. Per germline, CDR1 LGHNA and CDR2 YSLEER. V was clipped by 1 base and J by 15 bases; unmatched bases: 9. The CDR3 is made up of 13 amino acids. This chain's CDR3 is CASSQGSRDSRFF. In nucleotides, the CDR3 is TGCGCCAGCAGCCAAGGTTCGAGGGACAGTCGGTTCTTC.

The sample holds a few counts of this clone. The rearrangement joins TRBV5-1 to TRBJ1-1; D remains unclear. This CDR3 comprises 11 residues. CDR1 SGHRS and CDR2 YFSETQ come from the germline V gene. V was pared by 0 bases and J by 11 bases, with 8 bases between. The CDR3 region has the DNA TGCGCCAGCAGCTTGGGAGGATCCGCTTTCTTT. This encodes CASSLGGSAFF.

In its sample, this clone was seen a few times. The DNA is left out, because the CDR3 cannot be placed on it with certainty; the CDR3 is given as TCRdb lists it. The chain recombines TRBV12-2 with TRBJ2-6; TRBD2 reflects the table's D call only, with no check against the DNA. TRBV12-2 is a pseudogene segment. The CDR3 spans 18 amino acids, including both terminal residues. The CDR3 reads CASRFHRKVGTGANVLTF.

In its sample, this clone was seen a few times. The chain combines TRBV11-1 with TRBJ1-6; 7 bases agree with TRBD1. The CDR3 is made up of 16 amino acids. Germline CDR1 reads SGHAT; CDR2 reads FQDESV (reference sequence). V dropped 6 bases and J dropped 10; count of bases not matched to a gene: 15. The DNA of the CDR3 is TGTGCCAGCAGGTCAATGGGACAGACTAGGAACTCACCCCTCCACTTT. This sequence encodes CASRSMGQTRNSPLHF.

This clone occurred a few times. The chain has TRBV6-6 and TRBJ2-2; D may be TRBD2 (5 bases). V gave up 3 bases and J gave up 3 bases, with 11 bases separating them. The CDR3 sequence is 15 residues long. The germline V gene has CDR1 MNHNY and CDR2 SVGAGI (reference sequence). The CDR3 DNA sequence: TGTGCCAGCAGTTATAGGAGCGGTCACACCGGGGAGCTGTTTTTT. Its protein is CASSYRSGHTGELFF.

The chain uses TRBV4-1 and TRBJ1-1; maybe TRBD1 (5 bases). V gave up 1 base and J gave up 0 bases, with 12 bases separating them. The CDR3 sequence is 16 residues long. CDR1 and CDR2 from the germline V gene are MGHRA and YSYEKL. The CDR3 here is CASSQGAGLVNTEAFF. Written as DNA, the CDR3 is TGCGCCAGCAGCCAAGGCGCAGGGCTGGTGAACACTGAAGCTTTCTTT.

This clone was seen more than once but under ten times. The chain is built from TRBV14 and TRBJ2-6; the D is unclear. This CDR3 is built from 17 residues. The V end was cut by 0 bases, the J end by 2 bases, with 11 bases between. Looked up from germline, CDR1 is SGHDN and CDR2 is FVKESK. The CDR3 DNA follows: TGTGCCAGCAGCCAAGATGTGGCCGCCCCTGGGGCCAACGTCCTGACTTTC. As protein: CASSQDVAAPGANVLTF. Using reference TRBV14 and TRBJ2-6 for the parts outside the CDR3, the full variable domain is EAGVTQFPSHSVIEKGQTVTLRCDPISGHDNLYWYRRVMGKEIKFLLHFVKESKQDESGMPNNRFLAERTGGTYSTLKVQPAELEDSGVYFCASSQDVAAPGANVLTFGAGSRLTVL.

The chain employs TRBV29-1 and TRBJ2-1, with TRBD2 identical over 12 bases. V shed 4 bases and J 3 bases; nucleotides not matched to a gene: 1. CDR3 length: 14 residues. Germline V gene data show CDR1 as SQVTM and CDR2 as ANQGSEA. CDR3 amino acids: CSVVTSGSYNEQFF. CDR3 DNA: TGCAGCGTTGTGACTAGCGGGAGCTACAATGAGCAGTTCTTC.

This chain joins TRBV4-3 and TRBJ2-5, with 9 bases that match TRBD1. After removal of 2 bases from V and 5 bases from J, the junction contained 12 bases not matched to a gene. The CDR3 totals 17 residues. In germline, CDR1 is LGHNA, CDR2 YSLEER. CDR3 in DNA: TGCGCCAGCAGCCAAAATGCCTGGGGACAGGGTTTGGAGACCCAGTACTTC. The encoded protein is CASSQNAWGQGLETQYF.